This TCR beta chain was obtained from a study of T cell responses to AZD1222 COVID-19 vaccine. TCRdb's copy holds only in-frame clones and misses some; the assay was immunoSEQ multiplex PCR. Of roughly 200,000 clones in the sample, 88% were seen once. Regarding this clone: The antigen is not known.

General study points: Donors, mostly white British, included more females; clonal diversity was possibly underestimated. Spike-specific TCR depth and breadth grew after two AZD1222 doses. Vaccine-associated CD4 TCRs ranged over spike, dominating at 160-218 and 743-854.

This sequence was found in an adult in good health. The sequences come from peripheral blood, collected on day 0 of AZD1222 vaccination.

This chain's CDR3 is CASSFSGIGYTF. The CDR3 DNA reads as TGTGCCAGCAGTTTCTCTGGGATCGGCTACACCTTC. V usage is TRBV27 and J usage is TRBJ1-2; D not resolved. Trimming cost V 3 bases and J 8 bases, with 10 bases left between them. CDR1 MNHEY and CDR2 SMNVEV come from the germline V gene (reference sequence). The CDR3 spans 12 residues.